This T cell receptor (beta chain) was recorded in a study of T cells in Graves' hyperthyroidism and ophthalmopathy. The investigators amplified TCR beta CDR3 regions from RNA transcripts. HTBI primers drove first-round RT-PCR of the TCR CDR3. One entry per CDR3 protein, called by TCRdb with MiXCR from the multiplex PCR reads. Among under 800,000 distinct CDR3 sequences listed, less than 15% were seen once. The CDR3 extends over 19 amino acids. CDR1 is SEHNR, CDR2 FQNEAQ, per germline (reference sequence). Trimming removed 5 bases from V and 0 bases from J; junction bases left unmatched: 13. Hyperthyroidism in the patients, aged 18 to 65, was newly diagnosed and under 2 months in duration.

The V and J genes are TRBV7-9 and TRBJ2-6; 7 positions agree with TRBD1. The sequence was collected from a woman between 18 and 29 years old with Graves' hyperthyroidism. The sample consisted of blood. CDR3 nucleotide sequence: TGTGCCAGCAGCCCCGGTGGGTGGGGGACAGTCTCTGGGGCCAACGTCCTGACTTTC. This encodes CASSPGGWGTVSGANVLTF. Full variable domain (remainder filled in from reference TRBV7-9 and TRBJ2-6): DTGVSQNPRHKITKRGQNVTFRCDPISEHNRLYWYRQTLGQGPEFLTYFQNEAQLEKSRLLSDRFSAERPKGSFSTLEIQRTEQGDSAMYLCASSPGGWGTVSGANVLTFGAGSRLTVL.